The 2 T cell receptor beta chains in this list originate from one sample, sequenced in a study of spatial heterogeneity in lung cancer. The study, taken as a whole, reports: Tumor mutation count correlated with how many alpha and beta TCRs expanded intratumorally.

TCRdb recomputed calls from the 5' RACE reads with MiXCR, one row per CDR3 protein. The sample has around 9,900 distinct CDR3 sequences, about 6% seen once; the top ten hold 6% to 8%. These receptors' antigens are unknown. Time point in this sample: sample taken at primary tumor resection. Material: lung tumor tissue, obtained at surgery. The receptors come from a female donor with early-stage non-small cell lung cancer.

The chain uses TRBV6-2 or TRBV6-3 and TRBJ2-1, with 7 bases aligning to TRBD1. The junction had 9 bases not matched to a gene; V was cut back by 8 bases and J by 2 bases. The CDR3 is 15 amino acids. CDR1 and CDR2 (germline): MNHEY, SVGEGT. This CDR3 is CASGYRGPPYNEQFF. Written as DNA, the CDR3 is TGTGCCAGCGGATACAGGGGCCCTCCCTACAATGAGCAGTTCTTC.

This clonotype was counted at least ten times. The rearrangement joins TRBV28 to TRBJ1-5; 7 positions match TRBD1. The germline V gene encodes CDR1 MDHEN and CDR2 SYDVKM. With V trimmed by 4 bases and J by 10 bases, 7 bases remained unmatched. The CDR3 has 13 residues. Written as DNA, the CDR3 is TGTGCCAGCAGTTGGCAGGGGGAAGAACCCCAGCATTTT. It translates to CASSWQGEEPQHF.